This passage covers 29 T cell receptor beta chains from one sample sequenced in a study of cytomegalovirus exposure and HLA in healthy donors. Some clones are missing from TCRdb's copy, which holds only in-frame ones; the method was immunoSEQ multiplex PCR. The data show over 100,000 clones, with 85% to 95% seen just once and 0.89% held by the top ten. Sample: PBMCs. The receptor source for this set is a woman younger than 30 in good health and CMV-seronegative.

The rearrangement joins TRBV18 to TRBJ2-5, with D perhaps TRBD2 (6 bases). Trimming cost V 3 bases and J 0 bases, with 11 bases left between them. Germline assignment: CDR1 KGHSH and CDR2 LQKENI. The CDR3 contains 15 residues. The CDR3 reads CASSPRRADQETQYF. CDR3 nucleotides: TGTGCCAGCTCACCGCGGAGGGCCGACCAAGAGACCCAGTACTTC.

This chain connects TRBV9 to TRBJ2-3; 8 nucleotides match TRBD1. Germline values: CDR1 SGDLS, CDR2 YYNGEE. The CDR3 sequence is 15 residues long. V lost 4 bases, J lost 0 bases, and 4 bases stayed unmatched. Written as DNA, the CDR3 is TGTGCCAGCAGCCAAAGACAGGGGAGCACAGATACGCAGTATTTT. Translated, it gives CASSQRQGSTDTQYF.

The V call is TRBV29-1, the J call TRBJ2-7; D is perhaps TRBD1 (6 bases). V was shortened by 1 base and J by 6 bases, with 13 bases between the two germline ends. Germline V lookup: CDR1 SQVTM, CDR2 ANQGSEA. CDR3 length equals 13 residues. The CDR3 coding sequence is TGCAGCGTTGAAGTCAGGGGCTCGGGCGAGCAGTACTTC. It translates to CSVEVRGSGEQYF.

The V gene is TRBV6-1, the J gene TRBJ2-6; 10 bases are shared with TRBD1. The CDR3 is 15 residues long. V trimming: 11 bases; J trimming: 4 bases; junction bases outside the gene matches: 8. Germline V CDR1 and CDR2: MNHNS, SASEGT. The CDR3 here is CAGGTGDLGANVLTF. The DNA for the CDR3 is TGTGCCGGAGGGACAGGGGACCTGGGGGCCAACGTCCTGACTTTC.

The gene calls are TRBV19 and TRBJ2-1, with 9 bases matching TRBD1. The germline V gene has CDR1 LNHDA and CDR2 SQIVND (reference sequence). The CDR3 is 15 amino acids. Unmatched junction bases numbered 5, after V lost 4 bases and J lost 4 bases. CDR3 nucleotides: TGTGCCAGTAGTAGGCGGGACAGGGATTACAATGAGCAGTTCTTC. Encoded protein: CASSRRDRDYNEQFF.

The chain combines TRBV29-1 with TRBJ2-3; D uncertain. Per the germline V gene, CDR1 is SQVTM and CDR2 is ANQGSEA. CDR3 size: 16 residues. V was shortened by 4 bases and J by 0 bases, with 17 bases between the two germline ends. The CDR3 region has the DNA TGCAGCGTTGTCGATTGGTCGCCGGTCAGCACAGATACGCAGTATTTT. It yields the protein CSVVDWSPVSTDTQYF.

This chain joins TRBV29-1 and TRBJ2-7; tentatively, D is TRBD1 (5 bases). Trimming removed 7 bases from V and 2 bases from J, with 15 bases in between. CDR3 size: 13 residues. From germline, CDR1 is SQVTM and CDR2 ANQGSEA. The CDR3 spells CSGGDLPPYEQYF. The DNA for the CDR3 is TGCAGCGGGGGCGACCTCCCACCCTACGAGCAGTACTTC.

V gene TRBV5-4 combines with J gene TRBJ2-5; 9 bases fit TRBD1. The CDR3 length is 14 residues. CDR1 and CDR2 from the germline V gene are SGHNT and YYREEE (reference sequence). The V gene end was trimmed by 4 bases and the J gene end by 3 bases; junction bases not matched to a gene: 4. CDR3 loop: CASSETGGEETQYF. The CDR3 DNA reads as TGTGCCAGCAGCGAAACAGGGGGCGAAGAGACCCAGTACTTC. Full variable domain (rest looked up from reference TRBV5-4 and TRBJ2-5): ETGVTQSPTHLIKTRGQQVTLRCSSQSGHNTVSWYQQALGQGPQFIFQYYREEENGRGNFPPRFSGLQFPNYSSELNVNALELDDSALYLCASSETGGEETQYFGPGTRLLVL.

The rearrangement joins TRBV9 to TRBJ2-7; a weak D match, TRBD1 (6 bases). CDR1 and CDR2 from the germline V gene are SGDLS and YYNGEE. The CDR3 consists of 14 residues. V lost 0 bases and J lost 0, with 7 bases in between. The CDR3 is CASSVGDISYEQYF. The CDR3 nucleotides read TGTGCCAGCAGCGTAGGGGACATCTCCTACGAGCAGTACTTC. The entire variable domain, with the rest obtained from reference TRBV9 and TRBJ2-7, is as follows: DSGVTQTPKHLITATGQRVTLRCSPRSGDLSVYWYQQSLDQGLQFLIQYYNGEERAKGNILERFSAQQFPDLHSELNLSSLELGDSALYFCASSVGDISYEQYFGPGTRLTVT.

This clone was seen a handful of times. The chain employs TRBV6-5 and TRBJ2-7; no clear D gene. The length of the CDR3 is 11 residues. CDR1 and CDR2 from the germline V gene are MNHEY and SVGAGI. Trimming removed 6 bases at V and 1 base at J, with 4 bases between. The CDR3 loop reads CASRLSYEQYF. CDR3 DNA: TGTGCCAGCAGGCTATCCTACGAGCAGTACTTC.

The V gene is TRBV11-2, the J gene TRBJ1-1, with a tentative D call TRBD1 (6 bases). The germline V and J ends were trimmed by 1 base and 2 bases, with 8 bases remaining between them. This CDR3 is 14 amino acids long. The germline V gene has CDR1 SGHAT and CDR2 FQNNGV. The CDR3 reads CASSLVGGNTEAFF. The CDR3 nucleotides are TGTGCCAGCAGCTTAGTTGGGGGCAACACTGAAGCTTTCTTT.

In the case of this clone: Relative to the germline gene, one junction end is altered; a read error may explain this. The chain carries TRBV7-7 and TRBJ2-7, with unresolved D. Germline V CDR1 and CDR2: SSHAT, FNYEAQ (reference sequence). The CDR3 extends over 14 amino acids. The CDR3 protein is CASSSDPTSYEQYF. The CDR3 DNA reads TGTGCTAGCAGCTCAGATCCCACCTCCTACGAGCAGTACTTC.

For the CDR3, the DNA is TGTGCCAGCAGTTTCGGGACAGCAACTAATGAAAAACTGTTTTTT. Translating gives CASSFGTATNEKLFF. The chain links TRBV6-6 to TRBJ1-4; 7 bases match TRBD1. This CDR3 is 15 amino acids long. J was trimmed by 0 bases and V by 4 bases; bases with no gene match: 2. Germline loops: CDR1 MNHNY, CDR2 SVGAGI (reference sequence).

The chain is built from TRBV4-1 and TRBJ2-5, with 7 bases identical to TRBD2. The CDR3 runs 13 residues. The germline V gene encodes CDR1 MGHRA and CDR2 YSYEKL. J lost 4 bases, V lost 4 bases, and 3 bases had no gene match. In DNA form, the CDR3 reads TGCGCCAGCAGCCTATTAGCGGGAGAGACCCAGTACTTC. Its translation: CASSLLAGETQYF.

The CDR3 spells CASSSGSSGANVLTF. For the CDR3, the DNA is TGCGCCAGCAGTTCGGGATCGTCTGGGGCCAACGTCCTGACTTTC. The genes are TRBV10-1 and TRBJ2-6, with a weak D call TRBD2 (5 bases). V was trimmed by 5 bases and J by 1 base, leaving 9 bases between them. The CDR3 is 15 amino acids. The germline V gene has CDR1 WNHNN and CDR2 SYGVQD (reference sequence).

The chain carries TRBV19 and TRBJ2-2; 8 bases match TRBD2. Germline assignment: CDR1 LNHDA and CDR2 SQIVND (reference sequence). Losses at the gene ends were 5 bases for V and 0 bases for J; bases not matched to a gene: 5. The CDR3 has 16 amino acids. The CDR3, as DNA: TGTGCCAGTAGTCTATATAGCGGGGCGAACACCGGGGAGCTGTTTTTT. Amino acids: CASSLYSGANTGELFF.

The chain joins TRBV29-1 to TRBJ2-2; perhaps TRBD2 as D (6 bases). The CDR3 length is 11 residues. CDR1 and CDR2 (germline): SQVTM, ANQGSEA. Trimming pared 5 bases from V and 7 bases from J, leaving 8 bases between. This CDR3 is CSVRRGGELFF. The CDR3 DNA reads as TGCAGCGTTCGGCGGGGCGGGGAGCTGTTTTTT.

This chain links TRBV6-1 with TRBJ1-2; 7 bases agree with TRBD1. Germline V gives CDR1 MNHNS, CDR2 SASEGT. There are 14 residues in the CDR3. V lost 10 bases, J lost 13 bases, and 21 bases stayed unmatched. The CDR3 here is CAIYRFSGQISGTF. CDR3 in DNA: TGTGCCATATACAGATTTTCGGGACAGATCTCCGGCACCTTC.

The V gene is TRBV4-1, the J gene TRBJ2-1; 8 nucleotides line up with TRBD1. With 3 bases clipped from V and 7 bases from J, the junction kept 5 bases outside the gene matches. Germline V lookup: CDR1 MGHRA, CDR2 YSYEKL. This CDR3 contains 14 residues. The CDR3 is CASSHQGASNEQFF. In DNA, the CDR3 is TGCGCCAGCAGCCATCAGGGGGCGTCTAATGAGCAGTTCTTC.

The V and J genes are TRBV5-1 and TRBJ1-1; perhaps TRBD1 as D (6 bases). Trimming shortened V by 5 bases and J by 10 bases, and 21 bases separated the two germline ends. The CDR3 runs 14 residues. Germline CDR1 reads SGHRS; CDR2 reads YFSETQ. Here the CDR3 reads CASRPGGGDIVAFF. For the CDR3, the DNA is TGCGCCAGCAGGCCCGGGGGGGGCGATATAGTAGCTTTCTTT.

The chain uses TRBV29-1 and TRBJ1-2; TRBD1 aligns across 8 bases. This CDR3 comprises 11 residues. V lost 7 bases to trimming and J lost 6 bases; unmatched junction nucleotides: 4. CDR1 and CDR2 (germline): SQVTM, ANQGSEA. CDR3 nucleotides: TGCAGCGAAAGGACAGGGCATGGCTACACCTTC. This gives the protein CSERTGHGYTF.

The J gene is TRBJ2-7, the V gene TRBV27; D is unclear. The CDR3 runs 12 residues. CDR1 and CDR2 (germline): MNHEY, SMNVEV (reference sequence). Trimming removed 6 bases at V and 6 bases at J, with 12 bases between. CDR3 DNA sequence: TGTGCCAGCAGCCCAGCCCGAGGCGAGCAGTACTTC. Translated: CASSPARGEQYF.

The genes are TRBV5-4 and TRBJ2-5; 16 bases match TRBD2. Germline V gene lookup returns CDR1 SGHNT and CDR2 YYREEE (reference sequence). CDR3 length: 16 amino acids. V shed 10 bases and J 4 bases; nucleotides not matched to a gene: 10. CDR3 sequence reads: CAAVGGLAGGTETQYF. In nucleotides, the CDR3 is TGTGCCGCCGTAGGGGGACTAGCGGGAGGGACAGAGACCCAGTACTTC.

J is TRBJ1-1 and V is TRBV6-5; 7 nucleotides align to TRBD1. The germline CDR1 and CDR2 sequences are MNHEY and SVGAGI. This CDR3 region has 13 residues. The V segment lost 10 bases and the J segment 1 base; nucleotides outside the gene matches: 6. The CDR3 nucleotides are TGTGCCATAACAGGGGCGACGAACACTGAAGCTTTCTTT. This gives the protein CAITGATNTEAFF.

This clone came up once. The chain couples TRBV29-1 to TRBJ1-2; D ambiguous. V lost 0 bases, J lost 4 bases, and 9 bases lay in between. The germline CDR1 and CDR2 sequences are SQVTM and ANQGSEA. The CDR3 is 13 amino acids. CDR3 coding DNA: TGCAGCGTTGAAGATGTCTCAGGCTATGGCTACACCTTC. The encoded protein is CSVEDVSGYGYTF.

The chain links TRBV4-3 to TRBJ1-5; the D is unclear. Germline CDR1 LGHNA, CDR2 YSLEER. V lost 4 bases to trimming and J lost 2 bases, with 12 bases between them. This CDR3 comprises 15 residues. The CDR3 is CASSLLYRGNQPQHF. The CDR3 bases are TGCGCCAGCAGCCTTCTTTACCGGGGCAATCAGCCCCAGCATTTT.

The chain uses TRBV5-1 and TRBJ1-1, with 11 positions matching TRBD1. After removal of 4 bases from V and 6 bases from J, the junction contained 11 bases not matched to a gene. The CDR3 is 16 amino acids. Germline V gene data show CDR1 as SGHRS and CDR2 as YFSETQ. CDR3: CASSPTGDRGWSEAFF. The CDR3 nucleotides read TGCGCCAGCAGCCCCACCGGGGACAGGGGGTGGTCTGAAGCTTTCTTT.

The V and J genes are TRBV7-2 and TRBJ1-2; a possible D gene is TRBD1 (6 bases). The germline V gene encodes CDR1 SGHTA and CDR2 FQGNSA. The V end was cut by 4 bases, the J end by 5 bases, with 14 bases between. CDR3 size: 14 residues. This chain's CDR3 is CASSSQGQGYGYTF. For the CDR3, the DNA is TGTGCCAGCAGCTCCCAGGGGCAGGGGTATGGCTACACCTTC.

V usage is TRBV7-9 and J usage is TRBJ2-7; TRBD1 matches 8 bases. The CDR3 contains 15 residues. V shed 5 bases, J shed 2 bases, and the junction held 8 bases outside the gene matches. Germline assignment: CDR1 SEHNR and CDR2 FQNEAQ (reference sequence). CDR3 bases: TGTGCCAGCAGCCGCCGGGACAGGCTGACCTACGAGCAGTACTTC. It encodes CASSRRDRLTYEQYF.